This TCR beta chain appears in the sequencing data of a study of spatial heterogeneity in lung cancer. Specified time point: sample taken at primary tumor resection. Extraction of whole RNA from tumor, nontumor lung or frozen PBMC preceded unsorted sequencing. Of note for this clonotype: The library was built for alpha chains, so this beta chain is an off-target read and its size means little.

MiXCR was run by TCRdb on the 5' RACE reads, yielding one entry per CDR3 protein. Here the sample spans thousands of distinct CDR3 sequences, roughly 24% being singletons. The source was PBMCs, collected at surgery. The clonotype comes from a female donor with early-stage non-small cell lung cancer.

The CDR3 here is CASSPLGSFAGSYNEQFF. The CDR3 DNA reads as TGTGCCAGCAGCCCCTTGGGTAGTTTTGCGGGATCCTACAATGAGCAGTTCTTC. V is TRBV27 and J is TRBJ2-1; possible D gene TRBD2, 6 bases. The CDR3 spans 18 residues. V was clipped by 6 bases and J by 1 base, with 22 bases between them. Germline-derived CDR1 and CDR2 are MNHEY and SMNVEV (reference sequence).